The present T cell receptor (beta chain) was sequenced within a study of CD8 T cells in ankylosing spondylitis. The CDR3 runs 14 residues. Germline CDR1 and CDR2: SEHNR and FQNEAQ (reference sequence). The V gene lost 10 bases and the J gene lost 1 base, with 13 bases spanning the gap. TCRdb reprocessed the 5' RACE reads with MiXCR, giving one entry per CDR3 protein. Found here are approximately 16,000 distinct CDR3 sequences, 8% to 10% of them singletons; the top ten hold 30% to 45%. Sequencing was done on a sample of blood. The source of this sequence is a male donor with ankylosing spondylitis or in good health (not recorded which). The rearrangement joins TRBV7-9 to TRBJ2-2; D perhaps matches TRBD2 (6 bases). The CDR3 sequence is CATTSSENTGELFF. CDR3 coding DNA: TGTGCCACAACCTCTAGCGAGAACACCGGGGAGCTGTTTTTT.